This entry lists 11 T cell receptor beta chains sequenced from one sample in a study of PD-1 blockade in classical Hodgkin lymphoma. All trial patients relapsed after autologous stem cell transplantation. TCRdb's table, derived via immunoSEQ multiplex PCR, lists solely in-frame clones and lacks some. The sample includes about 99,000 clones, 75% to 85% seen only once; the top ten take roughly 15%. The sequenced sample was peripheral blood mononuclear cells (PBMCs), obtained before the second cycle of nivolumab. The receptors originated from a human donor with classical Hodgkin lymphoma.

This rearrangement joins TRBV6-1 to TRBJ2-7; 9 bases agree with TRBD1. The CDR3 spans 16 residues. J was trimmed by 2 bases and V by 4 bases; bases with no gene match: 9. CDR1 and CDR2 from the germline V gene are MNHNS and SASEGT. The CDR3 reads CASSGIQGALPYEQYF. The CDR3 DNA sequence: TGTGCCAGCAGTGGGATACAGGGGGCCCTACCCTACGAGCAGTACTTC.

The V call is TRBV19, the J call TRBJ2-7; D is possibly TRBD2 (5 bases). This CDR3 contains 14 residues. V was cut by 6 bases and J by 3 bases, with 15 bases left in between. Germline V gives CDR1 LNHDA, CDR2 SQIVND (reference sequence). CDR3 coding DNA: TGTGCCAGTAGGAGGACGGGAACCGACTACGAGCAGTACTTC. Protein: CASRRTGTDYEQYF.

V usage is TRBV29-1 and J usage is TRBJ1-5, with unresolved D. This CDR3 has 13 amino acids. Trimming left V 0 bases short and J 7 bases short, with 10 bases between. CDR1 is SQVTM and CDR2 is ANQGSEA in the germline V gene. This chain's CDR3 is CSVEEGPGQPQHF. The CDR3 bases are TGCAGCGTTGAAGAAGGCCCCGGACAGCCCCAGCATTTT.

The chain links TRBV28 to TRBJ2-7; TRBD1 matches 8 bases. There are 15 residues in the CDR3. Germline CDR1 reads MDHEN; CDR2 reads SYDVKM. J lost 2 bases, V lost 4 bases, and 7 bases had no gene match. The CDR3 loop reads CASSSSDRAPYEQYF. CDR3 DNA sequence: TGTGCCAGCAGTTCCTCGGACAGGGCTCCCTACGAGCAGTACTTC.

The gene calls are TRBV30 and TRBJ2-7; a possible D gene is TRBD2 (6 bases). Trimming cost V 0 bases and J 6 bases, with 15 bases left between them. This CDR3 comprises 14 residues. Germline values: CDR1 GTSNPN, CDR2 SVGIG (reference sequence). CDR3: CAWSVLTRALEQYF. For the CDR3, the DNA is TGTGCCTGGAGTGTGCTGACTAGGGCCCTCGAGCAGTACTTC.

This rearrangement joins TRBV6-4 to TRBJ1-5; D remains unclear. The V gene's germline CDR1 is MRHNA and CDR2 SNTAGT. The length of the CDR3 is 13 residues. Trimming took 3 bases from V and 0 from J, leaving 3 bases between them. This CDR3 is CASSEYSNQPQHF. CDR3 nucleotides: TGTGCCAGCAGTGAGTATAGCAATCAGCCCCAGCATTTT.

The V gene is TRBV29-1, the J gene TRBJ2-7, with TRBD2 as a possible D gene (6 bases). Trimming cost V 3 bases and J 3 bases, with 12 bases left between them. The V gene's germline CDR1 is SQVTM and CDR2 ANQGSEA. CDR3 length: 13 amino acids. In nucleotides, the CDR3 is TGCAGCGTTGAGGGACTCGACAACTACGAGCAGTACTTC. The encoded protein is CSVEGLDNYEQYF.

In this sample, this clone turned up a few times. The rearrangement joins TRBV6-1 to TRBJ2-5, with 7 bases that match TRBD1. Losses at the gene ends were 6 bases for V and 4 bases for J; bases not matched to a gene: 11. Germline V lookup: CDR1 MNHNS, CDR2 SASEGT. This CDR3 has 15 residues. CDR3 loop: CASSRQGKSGETQYF. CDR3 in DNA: TGTGCCAGCAGCCGACAGGGTAAATCGGGAGAGACCCAGTACTTC.

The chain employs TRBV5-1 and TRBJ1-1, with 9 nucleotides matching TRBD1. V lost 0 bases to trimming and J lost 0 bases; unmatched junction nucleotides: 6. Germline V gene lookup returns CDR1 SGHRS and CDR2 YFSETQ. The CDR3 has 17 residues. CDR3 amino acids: CASSLATGTGMNTEAFF. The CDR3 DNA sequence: TGCGCCAGCAGCTTGGCGACCGGGACAGGGATGAACACTGAAGCTTTCTTT.

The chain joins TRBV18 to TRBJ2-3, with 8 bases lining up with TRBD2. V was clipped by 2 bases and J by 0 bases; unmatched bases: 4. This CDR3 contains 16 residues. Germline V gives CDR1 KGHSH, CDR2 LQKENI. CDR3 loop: CASSPGLADSTDTQYF. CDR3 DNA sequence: TGTGCCAGCTCACCAGGACTAGCAGATAGCACAGATACGCAGTATTTT.

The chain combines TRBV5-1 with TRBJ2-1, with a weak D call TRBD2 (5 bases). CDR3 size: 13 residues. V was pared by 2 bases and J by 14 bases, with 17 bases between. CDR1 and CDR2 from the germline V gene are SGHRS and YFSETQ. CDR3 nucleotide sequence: TGCGCCAGCAGCTTCAACCAAGGACTTCACGAGTTCTTC. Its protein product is CASSFNQGLHEFF. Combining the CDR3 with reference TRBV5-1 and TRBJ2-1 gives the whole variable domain KAGVTQTPRYLIKTRGQQVTLSCSPISGHRSVSWYQQTPGQGLQFLFEYFSETQRNKGNFPGRFSGRQFSNSRSEMNVSTLELGDSALYLCASSFNQGLHEFFGPGTRLTVL.